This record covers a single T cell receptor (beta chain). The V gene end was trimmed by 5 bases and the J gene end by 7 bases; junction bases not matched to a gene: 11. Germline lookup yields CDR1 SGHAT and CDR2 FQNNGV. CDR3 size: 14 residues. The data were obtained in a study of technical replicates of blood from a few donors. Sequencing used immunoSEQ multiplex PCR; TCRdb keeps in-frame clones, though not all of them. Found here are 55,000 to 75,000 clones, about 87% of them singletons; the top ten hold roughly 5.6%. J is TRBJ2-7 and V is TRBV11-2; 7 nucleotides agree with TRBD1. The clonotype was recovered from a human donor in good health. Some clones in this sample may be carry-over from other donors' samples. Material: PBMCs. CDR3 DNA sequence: TGTGCCAGCAGCCCTGTTGACAGGGCGCGGGAGCAGTACTTC. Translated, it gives CASSPVDRAREQYF.